This TCR beta chain was retrieved from a study of cytomegalovirus exposure and HLA in healthy donors. Points from the study as a whole: The study reported that TCR beta sequences accurately predicted HLA-A and HLA-B alleles in most subjects. For TCR beta chains, V- and J-gene trimming was later linked to a missense DCLRE1C variant. Many donors shared some public TCRs, even though most TCR sequences were rare.

A note on this clone: Its antigen is unknown.

The CDR3 sequence is 13 residues long. Germline V lookup: CDR1 MGHRA, CDR2 YSYEKL. The V gene lost 4 bases and the J gene lost 4 bases, with 10 bases spanning the gap. The PCR made use of 60 Vbeta and 13 Jbeta primers. Clones were sequenced by immunoSEQ multiplex PCR, and TCRdb holds only the in-frame ones, with some missing. The sample holds over 150,000 clones; more than 80% are singletons and the top ten take roughly 5%. The sequencing sample was made of PBMCs. This clonotype originated in a man aged 18 to 30 in good health and CMV-seronegative. The V call is TRBV4-1, the J call TRBJ1-1; D ambiguous. In DNA, the CDR3 is TGCGCCAGCAGCCCAAGCGTGGGCACTGAAGCTTTCTTT. Amino acids: CASSPSVGTEAFF.